These 5 T cell receptor beta chains were sequenced from one sample in a study of PD-L1 blockade in urothelial cancer. Method: immunoSEQ multiplex PCR; TCRdb's copy keeps in-frame clones and lacks some. The table has tens of thousands of clones, 85% to 90% seen once. The specimen comprised PBMCs, sampled around atezolizumab (anti-PD-L1) treatment. Source of these receptors: a man in his fifties with urothelial cancer.

The chain links TRBV14 to TRBJ2-1, with a weak D call TRBD2 (6 bases). In germline, CDR1 is SGHDN, CDR2 FVKESK. The CDR3 covers 16 residues. Trimming took 1 base from V and 6 from J, leaving 16 bases between them. CDR3 loop: CASSQGLGSGSNEQFF. For the CDR3, the DNA is TGTGCCAGCAGCCAAGGGCTGGGTAGCGGTAGCAATGAGCAGTTCTTC.

The V call is TRBV19, the J call TRBJ1-6, with 9 bases matching TRBD1. The CDR3 is made up of 16 amino acids. Trimming cost V 2 bases and J 6 bases; bases outside gene matches: 5. CDR1 and CDR2 from the germline V gene are LNHDA and SQIVND (reference sequence). The CDR3 DNA sequence: TGTGCCAGTAGTATAATCCGGGACAGGGTTAATTCACCCCTCCACTTT. Protein sequence: CASSIIRDRVNSPLHF. The variable domain in full, completed from reference TRBV19 and TRBJ1-6, reads DGGITQSPKYLFRKEGQNVTLSCEQNLNHDAMYWYRQDPGQGLRLIYYSQIVNDFQKGDIAEGYSVSREKKESFPLTVTSAQKNPTAFYLCASSIIRDRVNSPLHFGNGTRLTVT.

This chain joins TRBV18 and TRBJ1-5; D gene uncertain. The CDR3 sequence is 13 residues long. Germline V CDR1 and CDR2: KGHSH, LQKENI. V was pared by 3 bases and J by 7 bases, with 10 bases between. CDR3 residues: CASSPADSQPQHF. The CDR3 DNA sequence: TGTGCCAGCTCACCGGCCGACTCCCAGCCCCAGCATTTT.

The chain has TRBV10-1 and TRBJ2-3; 8 positions match TRBD2. CDR3 size: 16 residues. Germline loops: CDR1 WNHNN, CDR2 SYGVQD (reference sequence). V shed 0 bases and J 3 bases; nucleotides not matched to a gene: 5. The CDR3 loop is CASSESSGSGTDTQYF. The CDR3 nucleotides are TGCGCCAGCAGTGAGTCCAGCGGGAGTGGGACAGATACGCAGTATTTT.

This clone was picked up a small number of times. The genes are TRBV5-4 and TRBJ2-7; D not resolved. With 2 bases removed from V and 3 bases from J, the gap between germline ends came to 12 bases. Germline CDR1 is SGHNT and CDR2 is YYREEE (reference sequence). The CDR3 runs 14 residues. In DNA form, the CDR3 reads TGTGCCAGCAGCTTTGACTTGACCCACTACGAGCAGTACTTC. It yields the protein CASSFDLTHYEQYF.